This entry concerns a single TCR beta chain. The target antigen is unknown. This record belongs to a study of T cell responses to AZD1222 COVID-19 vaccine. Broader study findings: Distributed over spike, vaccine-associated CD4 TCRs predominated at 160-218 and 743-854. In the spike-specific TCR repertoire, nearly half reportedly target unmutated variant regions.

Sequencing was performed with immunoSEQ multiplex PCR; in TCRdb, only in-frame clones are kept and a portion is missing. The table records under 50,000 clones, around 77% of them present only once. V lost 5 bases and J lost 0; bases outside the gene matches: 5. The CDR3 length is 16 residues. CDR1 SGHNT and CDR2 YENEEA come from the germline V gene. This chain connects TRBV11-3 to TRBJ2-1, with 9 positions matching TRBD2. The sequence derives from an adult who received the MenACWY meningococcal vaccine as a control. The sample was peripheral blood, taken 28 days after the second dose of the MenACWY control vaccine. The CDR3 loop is CASSLSAGGSYNEQFF. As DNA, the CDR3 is TGTGCCAGCAGCCTATCAGCGGGAGGCTCCTACAATGAGCAGTTCTTC.